These 13 T cell receptor beta chains were sequenced from one sample in a study of Ad26.COV2.S vaccination and SARS-CoV-2 variants. The treatment is: some 20 received Ad26.COV2.S at low or high dose, single or two shots; about 5 received placebo; per-sample allocation not given. Sampling was done on day 63 after the first vaccine or placebo injection. Assay used: immunoSEQ multiplex PCR; TCRdb lists only in-frame clones, some missing. Here the sample spans hundreds of thousands of clones, roughly 91% being singletons. This specimen was peripheral blood, taken in a trial of Ad26.COV2.S vaccine versus placebo. These receptors were collected from a person between 18 and 60 years old who received the Ad26.COV2.S COVID-19 vaccine or a placebo.

V and J are TRBV7-2 and TRBJ2-7; tentatively, D is TRBD2 (7 bases). CDR1 and CDR2 (germline): SGHTA, FQGNSA. The ends were cut back, 5 bases at V and 4 bases at J, with 21 bases in the middle. The CDR3 spans 16 residues. The CDR3 DNA sequence: TGTGCCAGCAGCCTTAGCGGTGTGGGGGGGCGGTACGAGCAGTACTTC. Translation: CASSLSGVGGRYEQYF.

This rearrangement joins TRBV7-8 to TRBJ2-7; D is uncertain. This CDR3 is 12 amino acids long. The germline gives CDR1 SGHVS, CDR2 FQNEAQ. V was cut by 5 bases and J by 6 bases, with 11 bases left in between. CDR3 region: CASSLVALEQYF. The CDR3 nucleotides are TGTGCCAGCAGCCTCGTTGCGCTCGAGCAGTACTTC.

The rearrangement uses TRBV18 and TRBJ2-3; the D is unclear. The germline V and J ends were trimmed by 3 bases and 4 bases, with 11 bases remaining between them. The CDR3 has 14 residues. Germline assignment: CDR1 KGHSH and CDR2 LQKENI. For the CDR3, the DNA is TGTGCCAGCTCACCCGCAGCTCTGGCAGATACGCAGTATTTT. Translating it yields CASSPAALADTQYF.

As DNA, the CDR3 is TGTGCCAGCAGCTTAACAAGGGCTACCTCTGGAAACACCATATATTTT. Amino acid sequence: CASSLTRATSGNTIYF. The chain carries TRBV11-1 and TRBJ1-3; D remains unclear. The length of the CDR3 is 16 residues. Germline V gives CDR1 SGHAT, CDR2 FQDESV (reference sequence). V was cut by 2 bases and J by 0 bases, with 11 bases left in between.

The chain recombines TRBV9 with TRBJ1-2; D may be TRBD1 (5 bases). The ends were cut back, 4 bases at V and 6 bases at J, with 19 bases in the middle. CDR1 and CDR2 from the germline V gene are SGDLS and YYNGEE. CDR3 length: 15 amino acids. For the CDR3, the DNA is TGTGCCAGCAGCCCTGGACAACTAGGCGGCGATGGCTACACCTTC. It specifies CASSPGQLGGDGYTF.

In its sample, this clone was seen once. The chain joins TRBV25-1 to TRBJ1-6, with a weak D call TRBD1 (6 bases). Germline values: CDR1 MGHDK, CDR2 SYGVNS. The V and J ends lost 6 bases and 10 bases respectively, with 13 bases between them. The CDR3 is 13 residues long. The CDR3 spells CASSDRFPSPLHF. In DNA, the CDR3 is TGTGCCAGCAGCGACAGGTTCCCCTCACCCCTCCACTTT.

This clone came up a few times. This chain links TRBV4-1 with TRBJ2-7; D not resolved. Per germline, CDR1 MGHRA and CDR2 YSYEKL. This CDR3 region has 13 residues. Trimming pared 0 bases from V and 4 bases from J, leaving 7 bases between. The DNA of the CDR3 is TGCGCCAGCAGCCAAGAACTCCCTTACGAGCAGTACTTC. Amino acids: CASSQELPYEQYF.

The V and J genes are TRBV7-3 and TRBJ1-4; 8 nucleotides line up with TRBD1. CDR3 length: 14 residues. Germline-derived CDR1 and CDR2 are SGHTA and FQGTGA. The V segment lost 3 bases and the J segment 8 bases; nucleotides outside the gene matches: 5. The CDR3 DNA sequence: TGTGCCAGCAGCTTGGACAGGGTAAACGAAAAACTGTTTTTT. Protein: CASSLDRVNEKLFF.

The CDR3 region has the DNA TGTGCCAGCAGTTTATCGTCTCGGGGAGAGACCCAGTACTTC. Translated: CASSLSSRGETQYF. This chain joins TRBV28 and TRBJ2-5; D possibly corresponds to TRBD2 (5 bases). CDR3 length: 14 residues. The V end lost 1 base, the J end lost 4 bases, and 10 bases lay between the germline ends. Germline V lookup: CDR1 MDHEN, CDR2 SYDVKM.

This chain links TRBV5-1 with TRBJ2-1; maybe TRBD2 (6 bases). Trimming left V 0 bases short and J 0 bases short, with 10 bases between. The CDR3 runs to 16 residues. CDR1 and CDR2 (germline): SGHRS, YFSETQ. The CDR3 is CASSLARDFSYNEQFF. CDR3 in DNA: TGCGCCAGCAGCTTGGCCCGGGACTTCTCCTACAATGAGCAGTTCTTC.

This clone was recorded a few times. The chain joins TRBV6-5 to TRBJ2-7; D is perhaps TRBD1 (5 bases). The CDR3 totals 15 residues. V was shortened by 6 bases and J by 5 bases, with 20 bases between the two germline ends. CDR1 MNHEY and CDR2 SVGAGI come from the germline V gene. The CDR3 here is CASSPDLQGSNEQYF. DNA of the CDR3: TGTGCCAGCAGCCCCGATTTGCAGGGTTCCAACGAGCAGTACTTC.

The chain is built from TRBV7-3 and TRBJ2-7, with TRBD1 identical over 10 bases. Looked up from germline, CDR1 is SGHTA and CDR2 is FQGTGA. The CDR3 contains 17 residues. The trim removed 2 bases at V and 5 bases at J, leaving 12 bases unmatched. The CDR3 reads CASSLSPLGTGVDEQYF. Here the CDR3 DNA reads TGTGCCAGCAGCTTATCGCCCCTCGGGACAGGGGTGGACGAGCAGTACTTC.

The chain uses TRBV4-2 and TRBJ2-3; 11 nucleotides line up with TRBD2. The CDR3 is 18 amino acids. Trimming removed 0 bases from V and 2 bases from J; junction bases left unmatched: 7. Germline V gene sequence: CDR1 LGHNA, CDR2 YNFKEQ. CDR3 bases: TGTGCCAGCAGCCAAGAAGGGGTAGCGGGGGGGTTCACAGATACGCAGTATTTT. Its translation: CASSQEGVAGGFTDTQYF.